A single sample gave rise to the 9 T cell receptor beta chains below, sequenced in a study of cytomegalovirus exposure and HLA in healthy donors. This PCR relied on a set of 60 Vbeta primers and 13 Jbeta primers. This table comes from immunoSEQ multiplex PCR, and its TCRdb copy is limited to in-frame clones, with some not included. The profile shows around 110,000 clones, under 85% of them singletons. The material sequenced was PBMCs. These receptors came from a woman aged 18-29 years in good health and CMV-seronegative.

This sequence joins TRBV19 and TRBJ2-2, with 7 positions matching TRBD1. Trimming removed 4 bases from V and 3 bases from J; junction bases left unmatched: 5. Germline V gene data show CDR1 as LNHDA and CDR2 as SQIVND (reference sequence). This CDR3 contains 15 residues. CDR3 in DNA: TGTGCCAGTAGTACAACAGGGGTGGACACCGGGGAGCTGTTTTTT. It codes for CASSTTGVDTGELFF.

The chain links TRBV5-1 to TRBJ2-7, with D perhaps matching TRBD2 (7 bases). The CDR3 runs to 15 residues. Germline V gene data show CDR1 as SGHRS and CDR2 as YFSETQ. Trimming took 4 bases from V and 0 from J, leaving 14 bases between them. CDR3 bases: TGCGCCAGCAGCACCGCGGGGGCGACCTCCTACGAGCAGTACTTC. This encodes CASSTAGATSYEQYF.

V gene TRBV6-4 combines with J gene TRBJ1-2; 8 nucleotides line up with TRBD1. This CDR3 has 13 residues. Germline V gene data show CDR1 as MRHNA and CDR2 as SNTAGT. Unmatched junction bases numbered 7, after V lost 5 bases and J lost 8 bases. The chain's CDR3 is CASSPGGVGGYTF. CDR3 DNA: TGTGCCAGCAGTCCAGGGGGCGTCGGCGGCTACACCTTC.

This chain connects TRBV30 to TRBJ1-5; D is uncertain. CDR1 is GTSNPN, CDR2 SVGIG, per germline (reference sequence). This CDR3 is 15 amino acids long. Trimming cost V 2 bases and J 6 bases, with 17 bases left between them. The CDR3, as DNA: TGTGCCTGGAGTCGCGGACCCGTCGGAGGTCAGCCCCAGCATTTT. Translation gives CAWSRGPVGGQPQHF. The whole variable domain, filled in from reference TRBV30 and TRBJ1-5, reads SQTIHQWPATLVQPVGSPLSLECTVEGTSNPNLYWYRQAAGRGLQLLFYSVGIGQISSEVPQNLSASRPQDRQFILSSKKLLLSDSGFYLCAWSRGPVGGQPQHFGDGTRLSIL.

This clone was detected only a few times. The genes are TRBV10-3 and TRBJ1-1, with D possibly being TRBD1 (6 bases). V lost 7 bases, J lost 2 bases, and 11 bases lay in between. CDR1 is ENHRY, CDR2 SYGVKD, per germline. This CDR3 spans 13 amino acids. The CDR3 protein is CAINGQRNTEAFF. CDR3 bases: TGTGCCATCAATGGACAGCGAAACACTGAAGCTTTCTTT.

This clone has just one count. The chain is built from TRBV5-1 and TRBJ2-2; TRBD1 matches 8 bases. The V and J ends lost 0 bases and 2 bases, in that order; junction bases with no gene match: 6. Germline CDR1 is SGHRS and CDR2 is YFSETQ. The CDR3 totals 17 residues. The CDR3 reads CASSLDSGQGNTGELFF. CDR3 sequence (DNA): TGCGCCAGCAGCTTGGATTCAGGACAGGGCAACACCGGGGAGCTGTTTTTT.

The chain combines TRBV20-1 with TRBJ1-1, with unresolved D. Trimming took 5 bases from V and 6 from J, leaving 10 bases between them. Germline V lookup: CDR1 DFQATT, CDR2 SNEGSKA (reference sequence). The CDR3 is 11 residues long. The CDR3 spells CSALSYSEAFF. As DNA, the CDR3 is TGCAGTGCTTTAAGCTACTCTGAAGCTTTCTTT.

V is TRBV27 and J is TRBJ1-2, with D maybe TRBD1 (5 bases). Germline loops: CDR1 MNHEY, CDR2 SMNVEV (reference sequence). V lost 3 bases to trimming and J lost 8 bases, with 13 bases between them. The CDR3 sequence is 13 residues long. The CDR3 reads CASSFRAAGGYTF. CDR3 coding DNA: TGTGCCAGCAGTTTCCGTGCGGCAGGGGGCTACACCTTC.

The V and J genes are TRBV9 and TRBJ2-3; the D is unclear. V lost 0 bases to trimming and J lost 0 bases, with 11 bases between them. Per germline, CDR1 SGDLS and CDR2 YYNGEE. The CDR3 has 16 amino acids. The CDR3 reads CASSVVGATSTDTQYF. In DNA, the CDR3 is TGTGCCAGCAGCGTAGTTGGAGCGACTAGCACAGATACGCAGTATTTT.